This passage covers 32 T cell receptor beta chains from one sample sequenced in a study of cytomegalovirus exposure and HLA in healthy donors (dated by TCRdb to 2016 to 2017). Library preparation was by the immunoSEQ multiplex PCR assay. The multiplex PCR relied on a mix of 60 forward primers for TCR Vbeta segments and 13 reverse primers for TCR Jbeta segments. The clones in this table, taken by TCRdb from immuneACCESS, are in-frame only. Not every clone is retained; where verified, under half of the shortfall comes from an unresolved V gene, and the cause of the rest is unknown. This sample is represented by 80,000 or so clones; roughly four fifths of them were singletons. The top ten clonotypes cover approximately 4.4% of the sample. Specimen: PBMCs. All receptors derive from a middle-aged man in good health and CMV-seronegative.

This chain connects TRBV5-4 to TRBJ2-3, with D tentatively TRBD2 (5 bases). V shed 9 bases and J shed 2 bases, with 19 bases lying between them. CDR1 and CDR2 (germline): SGHNT, YYREEE (reference sequence). The CDR3 has 15 residues. Here the CDR3 reads CATSRGSSSTDTQYF. The DNA for the CDR3 is TGTGCCACCTCGCGTGGGAGCTCATCCACAGATACGCAGTATTTT.

This chain uses TRBV4-3 with TRBJ2-2, with D perhaps TRBD1 (6 bases). Germline-derived CDR1 and CDR2 are LGHNA and YSLEER. The CDR3 is 15 amino acids. Trimming removed 0 bases at V and 6 bases at J, with 11 bases between. The CDR3 DNA is TGCGCCAGCAGCCAAGATAGGGGGTTTTCCGGGGAGCTGTTTTTT. Its translation is CASSQDRGFSGELFF.

Notes on this clone: Mismatch with germline at one junction end may stem from a read error. J is TRBJ2-5 and V is TRBV2, with D possibly matching TRBD1 (6 bases). CDR3 length: 11 residues. In germline, CDR1 is SNHLY, CDR2 FYNNEI. CDR3 nucleotides: TGTGCCAGCAGGCAACAGGGCCACTGGGACTTC. It is translated as CASRQQGHWDF.

The V call is TRBV18, the J call TRBJ2-5, with D unclear. V lost 3 bases to trimming and J lost 3 bases, with 2 bases between them. This CDR3 contains 11 residues. Germline-derived CDR1 and CDR2 are KGHSH and LQKENI. The CDR3 reads CASSPKETQYF. Here the CDR3 DNA reads TGTGCCAGCTCACCTAAAGAGACCCAGTACTTC. The variable domain in full, completed from reference TRBV18 and TRBJ2-5, reads NAGVMQNPRHLVRRRGQEARLRCSPMKGHSHVYWYRQLPEEGLKFMVYLQKENIIDESGMPKERFSAEFPKEGPSILRIQQVVRGDSAAYFCASSPKETQYFGPGTRLLVL.

The chain combines TRBV12-5 with TRBJ2-5, with D hard to call. This CDR3 contains 11 residues. Deletions cut 3 bases from V and 4 bases from J, with 3 bases between. Germline CDR1 is LGHNT and CDR2 is FRNRAP. The chain's CDR3 is CASGFGETQYF. As DNA, the CDR3 is TGTGCTAGTGGTTTCGGAGAGACCCAGTACTTC.

This chain links TRBV6-1 with TRBJ2-3, with D unclear. From germline, CDR1 is MNHNS and CDR2 SASEGT. The CDR3 loop spans 16 amino acids. V shed 1 base and J shed 0 bases, with 11 bases lying between them. The CDR3 DNA follows: TGTGCCAGCAGTGAAGGGCTGGGCACTAGCACAGATACGCAGTATTTT. Translating gives CASSEGLGTSTDTQYF.

The V gene is TRBV5-4, the J gene TRBJ2-3, with 7 bases lining up with TRBD1. The germline V gene has CDR1 SGHNT and CDR2 YYREEE (reference sequence). Losses at the gene ends were 4 bases for V and 5 bases for J; bases not matched to a gene: 10. The CDR3 loop spans 15 amino acids. Here the CDR3 reads CASSTRQGLIDTQYF. CDR3 coding DNA: TGTGCCAGCAGCACACGACAGGGCCTAATAGATACGCAGTATTTT. Variable domain in full (rest from reference TRBV5-4 and TRBJ2-3): ETGVTQSPTHLIKTRGQQVTLRCSSQSGHNTVSWYQQALGQGPQFIFQYYREEENGRGNFPPRFSGLQFPNYSSELNVNALELDDSALYLCASSTRQGLIDTQYFGPGTRLTVL.

As to this clone: The same CDR3 also results from other DNA sequences found in this sample. The CDR3 region has the DNA TGTGCCTGGAGTACACTAGCGGGAGTTTACGAGCAGTACTTC. This gives the protein CAWSTLAGVYEQYF. The V gene is TRBV30, the J gene TRBJ2-7, with 11 bases identical to TRBD2. The CDR3 covers 14 residues. V shed 2 bases, J shed 4 bases, and the junction held 4 bases outside the gene matches. In germline, CDR1 is GTSNPN, CDR2 SVGIG (reference sequence).

The J gene is TRBJ2-2, the V gene TRBV5-4, with 8 positions matching TRBD1. This CDR3 is built from 15 residues. Germline assignment: CDR1 SGHNT and CDR2 YYREEE (reference sequence). With V trimmed by 4 bases and J by 5 bases, 7 bases remained unmatched. The CDR3, as DNA: TGTGCCAGCAGCCCCACAGGGGGTCGAACCGGGGAGCTGTTTTTT. This codes for CASSPTGGRTGELFF.

This chain uses TRBV7-2 with TRBJ2-1; tentatively, D is TRBD2 (6 bases). Deletions cut 2 bases from V and 2 bases from J, with 10 bases between. Germline V CDR1 and CDR2: SGHTA, FQGNSA. CDR3 length equals 15 residues. The CDR3 reads CASSLPRGTYNEQFF. Written as DNA, the CDR3 is TGTGCCAGCAGCTTACCCCGCGGGACCTACAATGAGCAGTTCTTC.

DNA for the CDR3: TGTGCCAGCAGTGACCTGCGGGAGGGCGGGATTGTAACAGATACGCAGTATTTT. Translated: CASSDLREGGIVTDTQYF. V and J are TRBV6-4 and TRBJ2-3, with 9 bases identical to TRBD2. The CDR3 is 18 amino acids. V lost 2 bases and J lost 3; bases outside the gene matches: 12. Germline V gene lookup returns CDR1 MRHNA and CDR2 SNTAGT.

The chain carries TRBV27 and TRBJ1-1, with 7 bases identical to TRBD1. CDR1 is MNHEY, CDR2 SMNVEV, per germline (reference sequence). The CDR3 is 15 residues long. V shed 7 bases and J 3 bases; nucleotides not matched to a gene: 11. The DNA for the CDR3 is TGTGCCAGCAATGACAGGGCTGGTGCGGACACTGAAGCTTTCTTT. It codes for CASNDRAGADTEAFF.

The chain uses TRBV28 and TRBJ1-4; D is ambiguous. This CDR3 spans 14 amino acids. Germline V gives CDR1 MDHEN, CDR2 SYDVKM. Trimming removed 6 bases at V and 4 bases at J, with 12 bases between. The CDR3 nucleotides read TGTGCCAGCAGAGCCGCGAGGGTTAATGAAAAACTGTTTTTT. The encoded protein is CASRAARVNEKLFF.

This clone was recorded only once. CDR3 sequence: CASSLSTYEQYF. CDR3 in DNA: TGTGCCAGCAGCTTATCTACCTACGAGCAGTACTTC. The J gene is TRBJ2-7, the V gene TRBV7-9; D is unclear. CDR3 length: 12 amino acids. V lost 2 bases and J lost 2, with 4 bases in between. Germline-derived CDR1 and CDR2 are SEHNR and FQNEAQ (reference sequence). Variable domain in full (rest from reference TRBV7-9 and TRBJ2-7): DTGVSQNPRHKITKRGQNVTFRCDPISEHNRLYWYRQTLGQGPEFLTYFQNEAQLEKSRLLSDRFSAERPKGSFSTLEIQRTEQGDSAMYLCASSLSTYEQYFGPGTRLTVT.

The V call is TRBV5-4, the J call TRBJ2-5; 14 bases agree with TRBD2. The CDR3 contains 16 residues. With 3 bases clipped from V and 2 bases from J, the junction kept 3 bases outside the gene matches. Germline V gene data show CDR1 as SGHNT and CDR2 as YYREEE (reference sequence). The CDR3 loop reads CASSSRLAGGQETQYF. The CDR3 DNA is TGTGCCAGCAGCTCCCGACTAGCGGGAGGGCAAGAGACCCAGTACTTC.

This clone was recorded once. The chain couples TRBV30 to TRBJ1-4; D is ambiguous. The CDR3 has 13 residues. V was trimmed by 0 bases and J by 8 bases, leaving 10 bases between them. Germline CDR1 and CDR2: GTSNPN and SVGIG (reference sequence). The CDR3 protein is CAWSVSGYEKLFF. CDR3 sequence (DNA): TGTGCCTGGAGTGTTTCAGGTTACGAAAAACTGTTTTTT.

This sequence joins TRBV5-6 and TRBJ1-2; 8 nucleotides match TRBD1. Germline loops: CDR1 SGHDT, CDR2 YYEEEE. V shed 4 bases, J shed 7 bases, and the junction held 9 bases outside the gene matches. This CDR3 comprises 14 residues. Here the CDR3 reads CASSRTGINSGYTF. CDR3 in DNA: TGTGCCAGCAGCAGGACAGGGATCAATAGTGGCTACACCTTC.

The chain joins TRBV27 to TRBJ2-7; 10 nucleotides agree with TRBD2. Germline CDR1 reads MNHEY; CDR2 reads SMNVEV (reference sequence). The CDR3 sequence is 16 residues long. V gave up 5 bases and J gave up 0 bases; unmatched junction bases: 7. CDR3 DNA sequence: TGTGCCAGCAGTCTCTCTGGGACTAGCGACTCCTACGAGCAGTACTTC. It translates to CASSLSGTSDSYEQYF.

Only a few counts were recorded for this clone. The chain couples TRBV4-3 to TRBJ1-4; D is possibly TRBD1 (5 bases). Trimming shortened V by 1 base and J by 8 bases, and 11 bases separated the two germline ends. The CDR3 runs to 14 residues. Germline lookup yields CDR1 LGHNA and CDR2 YSLEER. CDR3 amino acids: CASSQGGLEEKLFF. The CDR3, as DNA: TGCGCCAGCAGCCAAGGGGGACTGGAGGAAAAACTGTTTTTT.

This clone was seen once. This rearrangement joins TRBV12-5 to TRBJ2-1, with TRBD2 matching 16 bases. Trimming took 6 bases from V and 10 from J; bases not matched to a gene: 18. This CDR3 contains 19 residues. CDR1 and CDR2 from the germline V gene are LGHNT and FRNRAP. CDR3 nucleotides: TGTGCTAGTGGCCCGTGGGCGGGACTAGCGGGAGGGACCGGGGGCGAGCAGTTCTTC. Its protein is CASGPWAGLAGGTGGEQFF.

This clone was observed once. The chain uses TRBV28 and TRBJ2-7; the match to TRBD2 covers 7 bases. The CDR3 is made up of 16 amino acids. V trimming: 4 bases; J trimming: 1 base; junction bases outside the gene matches: 10. Germline V gene lookup returns CDR1 MDHEN and CDR2 SYDVKM. The CDR3 region has the DNA TGTGCCAGCAGTTCGCACTTGGGCGGGGGATCCTACGAGCAGTACTTC. Translated: CASSSHLGGGSYEQYF.

The CDR3 sequence is CASSPVAGASDTQYF. CDR3 coding DNA: TGTGCCAGCAGTCCAGTAGCGGGAGCTTCTGATACGCAGTATTTT. The chain employs TRBV2 and TRBJ2-3; 9 bases agree with TRBD2. Germline assignment: CDR1 SNHLY and CDR2 FYNNEI. With 5 bases clipped from V and 6 bases from J, the junction kept 9 bases outside the gene matches. The CDR3 runs 15 residues. Together with reference TRBV2 and TRBJ2-3, the CDR3 gives the full variable domain: EPEVTQTPSHQVTQMGQEVILRCVPISNHLYFYWYRQILGQKVEFLVSFYNNEISEKSEIFDDQFSVERPDGSNFTLKIRSTKLEDSAMYFCASSPVAGASDTQYFGPGTRLTVL.

This clone was seen a single time. The chain has TRBV5-6 and TRBJ2-1; D is perhaps TRBD1 (6 bases). The germline V gene has CDR1 SGHDT and CDR2 YYEEEE. Trimming left V 0 bases short and J 6 bases short, with 13 bases between. The CDR3 covers 15 residues. CDR3 sequence (DNA): TGTGCCAGCAGCTTGGCAGGGGTCGTTTCCAATGAGCAGTTCTTC. This encodes CASSLAGVVSNEQFF.

This clone was counted a few times. The chain employs TRBV28 and TRBJ1-1; no reliable D call. The length of the CDR3 is 14 residues. Looked up from germline, CDR1 is MDHEN and CDR2 is SYDVKM. The V end was cut by 3 bases, the J end by 4 bases, with 12 bases between. CDR3 amino acids: CASSFDGRVTEAFF. Here the CDR3 DNA reads TGTGCCAGCAGTTTCGACGGGCGGGTCACTGAAGCTTTCTTT.

This clone has only a few counts. The sample carries other DNA sequences with the same CDR3. The gene calls are TRBV9 and TRBJ1-1; tentatively, D is TRBD1 (5 bases). The germline CDR1 and CDR2 sequences are SGDLS and YYNGEE. CDR3 length: 14 amino acids. The V end lost 0 bases, the J end lost 1 base, and 7 bases lay between the germline ends. In DNA, the CDR3 is TGTGCCAGCAGCGTAGGGGGCGAGAACACTGAAGCTTTCTTT. Its protein is CASSVGGENTEAFF. Full variable domain (missing parts from reference TRBV9 and TRBJ1-1): DSGVTQTPKHLITATGQRVTLRCSPRSGDLSVYWYQQSLDQGLQFLIQYYNGEERAKGNILERFSAQQFPDLHSELNLSSLELGDSALYFCASSVGGENTEAFFGQGTRLTVV.

The J gene is TRBJ1-3, the V gene TRBV7-8; no clear D gene. CDR3 length: 14 residues. V was shortened by 5 bases and J by 3 bases, with 11 bases between the two germline ends. Germline V gene lookup returns CDR1 SGHVS and CDR2 FQNEAQ. CDR3 residues: CASSPVGGGNTIYF. DNA for the CDR3: TGTGCCAGCAGCCCGGTAGGCGGTGGAAACACCATATATTTT.

The chain is built from TRBV30 and TRBJ1-2; D perhaps matches TRBD1 (5 bases). Germline V lookup: CDR1 GTSNPN, CDR2 SVGIG (reference sequence). With 0 bases removed from V and 10 bases from J, the gap between germline ends came to 21 bases. The CDR3 runs 15 residues. The CDR3 DNA reads TGTGCCTGGAGTGTATCCTTTCTTGGGGGGAAAGACTACACCTTC. As protein: CAWSVSFLGGKDYTF. Full variable domain (missing parts from reference TRBV30 and TRBJ1-2): SQTIHQWPATLVQPVGSPLSLECTVEGTSNPNLYWYRQAAGRGLQLLFYSVGIGQISSEVPQNLSASRPQDRQFILSSKKLLLSDSGFYLCAWSVSFLGGKDYTFGSGTRLTVV.

For this clone: The junction does not match germline at one end; this may be a read error. This chain uses TRBV7-9 with TRBJ1-1; D is perhaps TRBD1 (6 bases). CDR3 length equals 12 residues. Germline V gene sequence: CDR1 SEHNR, CDR2 FQNEAQ (reference sequence). Here the CDR3 reads CSSSFGQTEAFF. The CDR3 DNA reads as TGTTCCAGCAGCTTCGGACAGACTGAAGCTTTCTTT.

This chain joins TRBV7-9 and TRBJ2-1; TRBD1 agrees at 8 bases. The CDR3 has 15 residues. CDR1 SEHNR and CDR2 FQNEAQ come from the germline V gene (reference sequence). With V trimmed by 1 base and J by 7 bases, 6 bases remained unmatched. CDR3 amino acids: CASSLGRTGFNEQFF. CDR3 nucleotide sequence: TGTGCCAGCAGCTTAGGGCGGACAGGGTTTAATGAGCAGTTCTTC.

The chain is built from TRBV15 and TRBJ2-7, with 9 bases lining up with TRBD2. Trimming at V came to 1 base and at J to 7 bases, leaving 5 bases not matched to a gene. Germline lookup yields CDR1 LNHNV and CDR2 YYDKDF (reference sequence). The CDR3 loop spans 14 amino acids. The CDR3 region has the DNA TGTGCCACCAGCAGAGTAGGACTAGCGACAGAGCAGTACTTC. This gives the protein CATSRVGLATEQYF.

This clone has a single count. The rearrangement uses TRBV5-6 and TRBJ2-3; 8 nucleotides match TRBD1. There are 13 residues in the CDR3. V was clipped by 0 bases and J by 14 bases; unmatched bases: 8. Germline values: CDR1 SGHDT, CDR2 YYEEEE. CDR3 in amino acids: CASSLVSDRVLYF. The CDR3 coding sequence is TGTGCCAGCAGCTTGGTCTCGGACAGGGTTTTGTATTTT. The variable domain in full, completed from reference TRBV5-6 and TRBJ2-3, reads DAGVTQSPTHLIKTRGQQVTLRCSPKSGHDTVSWYQQALGQGPQFIFQYYEEEERQRGNFPDRFSGHQFPNYSSELNVNALLLGDSALYLCASSLVSDRVLYFGPGTRLTVL.

This clone was recorded only once. This rearrangement joins TRBV7-9 to TRBJ1-2; TRBD1 might be the D (5 bases). Germline CDR1 and CDR2: SEHNR and FQNEAQ (reference sequence). The CDR3 contains 15 residues. Trimming shortened V by 1 base and J by 6 bases, and 15 bases separated the two germline ends. CDR3 sequence: CASSLEGQGFDGYTF. DNA for the CDR3: TGTGCCAGCAGCTTAGAGGGGCAGGGCTTTGATGGCTACACCTTC.